A single sample is the source of the 10 T cell receptor beta chains below, sequenced in a study of shared clonotypes between healthy human individuals. TCRdb's copy holds only in-frame clones and misses some; the assay was immunoSEQ multiplex PCR. The sample contains about 480,000 clones, approximately 85% of which appear only once. What was sequenced was PBMCs. The receptors here all came from a woman aged 35 to 49 in good health. Some clones in this sample may be carry-over from other donors' samples.

The V and J genes are TRBV5-5 and TRBJ2-7; 10 bases fit TRBD2. Germline loops: CDR1 SGHKS, CDR2 YYEKEE (reference sequence). The J segment lost 2 bases and the V segment lost 2 bases, leaving 4 bases of the junction unmatched. CDR3 length equals 15 residues. The CDR3 DNA is TGTGCCAGCAGCTTAGGACTAGCGGTTCCCTACGAGCAGTACTTC. Translation gives CASSLGLAVPYEQYF.

The V gene is TRBV9, the J gene TRBJ2-1, with 9 bases matching TRBD1. J was trimmed by 4 bases and V by 0 bases; bases with no gene match: 14. In germline, CDR1 is SGDLS, CDR2 YYNGEE. The CDR3 extends over 19 amino acids. The CDR3 sequence is CASSVAGTGPSAGYNEQFF. For the CDR3, the DNA is TGTGCCAGCAGCGTAGCTGGGACAGGGCCTAGCGCGGGTTACAATGAGCAGTTCTTC.

The V call is TRBV19, the J call TRBJ2-2; D unclear. With 9 bases removed from V and 4 bases from J, the gap between germline ends came to 9 bases. Germline V gives CDR1 LNHDA, CDR2 SQIVND (reference sequence). The CDR3 length is 12 residues. The CDR3 region is CASFRRTGELFF. The DNA of the CDR3 is TGTGCCAGCTTTAGGCGCACCGGGGAGCTGTTTTTT.

The chain joins TRBV5-8 to TRBJ1-1, with 8 bases lining up with TRBD1. This CDR3 spans 14 amino acids. V was pared by 0 bases and J by 3 bases, with 1 base of the junction left unmatched. Per the germline V gene, CDR1 is SGHTS and CDR2 is YDEGEE. The CDR3 loop is CASSLEQGDTEAFF. DNA for the CDR3: TGTGCCAGCAGCTTGGAACAGGGGGACACTGAAGCTTTCTTT.

This chain connects TRBV5-1 to TRBJ2-7; maybe TRBD2 (6 bases). CDR3 length: 18 residues. V lost 0 bases and J lost 0, with 19 bases in between. The germline V gene has CDR1 SGHRS and CDR2 YFSETQ. The CDR3 sequence is CASSLAPRGGGGSYEQYF. The CDR3 DNA is TGCGCCAGCAGCTTGGCCCCAAGAGGTGGGGGAGGCTCCTACGAGCAGTACTTC.

This chain uses TRBV28 with TRBJ2-5, with D unclear. The CDR3 is 14 residues long. Per the germline V gene, CDR1 is MDHEN and CDR2 is SYDVKM. V shed 6 bases and J shed 7 bases, with 18 bases lying between them. CDR3 bases: TGTGCCAGCAGCCGAGCTCCGCCCCGGTGGACCCAGTACTTC. It specifies CASSRAPPRWTQYF.

The genes are TRBV11-3 and TRBJ2-7, with 10 positions matching TRBD2. The CDR3 sequence is 15 residues long. V lost 1 base to trimming and J lost 6 bases; unmatched junction nucleotides: 6. Germline V gives CDR1 SGHNT, CDR2 YENEEA. The CDR3 nucleotides are TGTGCCAGCAGCTTAGGAGCGGGAGGGCCGCCCGAGCAGTACTTC. Translated: CASSLGAGGPPEQYF.

V is TRBV7-2 and J is TRBJ1-5; D not certain. This CDR3 spans 14 amino acids. V was trimmed by 0 bases and J by 6 bases, leaving 9 bases between them. CDR1 and CDR2 (germline): SGHTA, FQGNSA. The DNA of the CDR3 is TGTGCCAGCAGCTTAGCGCAAGAGTCTCAGCCCCAGCATTTT. It translates to CASSLAQESQPQHF.

The chain has TRBV14 and TRBJ2-7; no definite D call. Germline V gene lookup returns CDR1 SGHDN and CDR2 FVKESK. The CDR3 runs 14 residues. Trimming stripped 4 bases from V and 5 bases from J, with 15 bases between. The CDR3 region has the DNA TGTGCCAGCAGCCGTAGCAGGATTTTTGACGAGCAGTACTTC. Its translation: CASSRSRIFDEQYF.

The chain employs TRBV13 and TRBJ2-3; a weak D match, TRBD2 (6 bases). The CDR3 consists of 12 residues. Germline values: CDR1 PRHDT, CDR2 FYEKMQ (reference sequence). V was pared by 7 bases and J by 5 bases, with 10 bases between. The CDR3 spells CASTRGRDTQYF. The CDR3 DNA sequence: TGTGCCAGCACCCGGGGGAGAGATACGCAGTATTTT. The whole variable domain, remainder taken from reference TRBV13 and TRBJ2-3, is AAGVIQSPRHLIKEKRETATLKCYPIPRHDTVYWYQQGPGQDPQFLISFYEKMQSDKGSIPDRFSAQQFSDYHSELNMSSLELGDSALYFCASTRGRDTQYFGPGTRLTVL.